This T cell receptor beta chain derives from a study of cytomegalovirus exposure and HLA in healthy donors. Germline values: CDR1 SGHAT, CDR2 FQNNGV. The V gene end was trimmed by 3 bases and the J gene end by 6 bases; junction bases not matched to a gene: 3. This CDR3 has 13 amino acids. 60 Vbeta and 13 Jbeta primers were used in PCR. Assay used: immunoSEQ multiplex PCR; TCRdb lists only in-frame clones, some missing. Of under 150,000 clones detected, approximately 78% appear once; the ten largest clones hold 5.5% to 8%. This receptor was obtained from a woman between 40 and 50 years old in good health and CMV-seronegative. What was sequenced was PBMCs. This chain connects TRBV11-2 to TRBJ1-2; 8 bases are shared with TRBD1. Written as DNA, the CDR3 is TGTGCCAGCAGCTTCCAGGGGGCGGATGGCTACACCTTC. The encoded protein is CASSFQGADGYTF.